These 24 T cell receptor beta chains were all obtained from the same sample, sequenced in a study of control samples from healthy donors and cancer patients. Generated by immunoSEQ multiplex PCR, the TCRdb table keeps only in-frame clones and is missing some. The data show fewer than 150,000 clones, around 90% seen once. Sequencing input: blood. The receptors stem from a young man in good health.

The V and J genes are TRBV4-3 and TRBJ1-4, with 11 bases matching TRBD1. Germline values: CDR1 LGHNA, CDR2 YSLEER. V lost 3 bases to trimming and J lost 6 bases; unmatched junction nucleotides: 0. The CDR3 is 14 residues long. The CDR3 loop reads CASSQGQGDEKLFF. For the CDR3, the DNA is TGCGCCAGCAGCCAGGGACAGGGGGATGAAAAACTGTTTTTT.

This chain joins TRBV18 and TRBJ2-1, with unresolved D. The ends were cut back, 3 bases at V and 5 bases at J, with 2 bases in the middle. Looked up from germline, CDR1 is KGHSH and CDR2 is LQKENI. This CDR3 region has 11 residues. The CDR3 DNA reads as TGTGCCAGCTCACCGGACAATGAGCAGTTCTTC. This codes for CASSPDNEQFF.

The rearrangement joins TRBV11-3 to TRBJ2-2; D unresolved. Germline values: CDR1 SGHNT, CDR2 YENEEA. The CDR3 loop spans 14 amino acids. The V gene lost 1 base and the J gene lost 1 base, with 4 bases spanning the gap. The CDR3 DNA is TGTGCCAGCAGCTTAGGGGTGAACACCGGGGAGCTGTTTTTT. The encoded protein is CASSLGVNTGELFF.

The chain links TRBV30 to TRBJ2-1; a weak D match, TRBD1 (6 bases). Trimming took off 2 bases at V and 0 bases at J, with 17 bases between the two ends. CDR3 size: 17 residues. The germline CDR1 and CDR2 sequences are GTSNPN and SVGIG (reference sequence). In DNA form, the CDR3 reads TGTGCCTGGAGTTATGATCCCGGGACAAGCTCCTACAATGAGCAGTTCTTC. Translation: CAWSYDPGTSSYNEQFF.

This clone was seen once. The rearrangement uses TRBV27 and TRBJ2-7, with TRBD2 matching 9 bases. Germline CDR1 reads MNHEY; CDR2 reads SMNVEV (reference sequence). With 5 bases clipped from V and 5 bases from J, the junction kept 7 bases outside the gene matches. The CDR3 spans 14 residues. The CDR3 spells CASSQAGGIHEQYF. DNA of the CDR3: TGTGCCAGCAGTCAGGCGGGGGGGATCCACGAGCAGTACTTC.

The chain links TRBV6-5 to TRBJ1-1, with D possibly being TRBD1 (5 bases). The CDR3 is made up of 16 amino acids. With 2 bases removed from V and 0 bases from J, the gap between germline ends came to 13 bases. Germline loops: CDR1 MNHEY, CDR2 SVGAGI. The CDR3 DNA is TGTGCCAGCAGTTACGGGGCAGGGATGCTGAACACTGAAGCTTTCTTT. The encoded protein is CASSYGAGMLNTEAFF.

This chain connects TRBV3-1 (or the pseudogene TRBV3-2) to TRBJ2-7; D perhaps matches TRBD2 (7 bases). V shed 2 bases and J shed 7 bases, with 15 bases lying between them. This CDR3 has 14 residues. Per the germline V gene, CDR1 is LGHDT and CDR2 is YNNKEL (reference sequence). The CDR3 DNA sequence: TGTGCCAGCAGCCAACGGGGGGCGACAGGAGAGCAGTACTTC. It encodes CASSQRGATGEQYF.

V usage is TRBV5-8 and J usage is TRBJ1-6; the D is unclear. The CDR3 has 15 residues. In germline, CDR1 is SGHTS, CDR2 YDEGEE. Trimming cost V 0 bases and J 6 bases, with 10 bases left between them. CDR3: CASSLDPDGNSPLHF. The DNA for the CDR3 is TGTGCCAGCAGCTTGGACCCGGACGGTAATTCACCCCTCCACTTT.

The V gene is TRBV5-5, the J gene TRBJ2-3; 9 bases fit TRBD1. Per the germline V gene, CDR1 is SGHKS and CDR2 is YYEKEE (reference sequence). CDR3 length: 14 residues. V trimming: 4 bases; J trimming: 6 bases; junction bases outside the gene matches: 6. The CDR3 sequence: CASSPGTGTDTQYF. CDR3 nucleotides: TGTGCCAGCAGCCCCGGGACAGGGACGGATACGCAGTATTTT.

CDR3 loop: CASSFSGDRGFYEQYF. CDR3 coding DNA: TGTGCCAGCAGCTTTTCCGGGGACAGGGGCTTCTACGAGCAGTACTTC. V usage is TRBV11-2 and J usage is TRBJ2-7, with 10 bases that match TRBD1. V trimming: 3 bases; J trimming: 3 bases; junction bases outside the gene matches: 8. Germline loops: CDR1 SGHAT, CDR2 FQNNGV. The CDR3 has 16 residues.

This chain's CDR3 is CASPLRAGGQETQYF. In DNA form, the CDR3 reads TGTGCCAGCCCCCTGAGGGCGGGAGGTCAAGAGACCCAGTACTTC. J is TRBJ2-5 and V is TRBV2; the match to TRBD2 covers 8 bases. The V gene end was trimmed by 8 bases and the J gene end by 2 bases; junction bases not matched to a gene: 10. The CDR3 has 15 amino acids. Germline V gene lookup returns CDR1 SNHLY and CDR2 FYNNEI.

The chain uses TRBV13 and TRBJ1-4; D unclear. Germline V gene sequence: CDR1 PRHDT, CDR2 FYEKMQ (reference sequence). The V end was cut by 6 bases, the J end by 4 bases, with 9 bases between. The length of the CDR3 is 13 residues. The CDR3 region is CASSSADNEKLFF. The CDR3 region has the DNA TGTGCCAGCAGTTCGGCCGATAATGAAAAACTGTTTTTT.

The J gene is TRBJ1-4, the V gene TRBV30; 8 bases line up with TRBD1. CDR1 and CDR2 from the germline V gene are GTSNPN and SVGIG (reference sequence). The CDR3 is made up of 13 amino acids. V shed 7 bases, J shed 6 bases, and the junction held 7 bases outside the gene matches. The CDR3, as DNA: TGTGCCTACAGCGCAGGGGGCTATGAAAAACTGTTTTTT. Translating it yields CAYSAGGYEKLFF.

The rearrangement links TRBV4-1 to TRBJ1-1, with 9 bases aligning to TRBD1. The CDR3 is made up of 13 amino acids. V trimming: 5 bases; J trimming: 7 bases; junction bases outside the gene matches: 5. Germline CDR1 is MGHRA and CDR2 is YSYEKL. The CDR3 coding sequence is TGCGCCAGCAGCGTACGGGACAGGGATGAAGCTTTCTTT. This encodes CASSVRDRDEAFF.

The chain carries TRBV7-2 and TRBJ1-4; a possible D gene is TRBD1 (6 bases). The CDR3 contains 14 residues. Germline CDR1 SGHTA, CDR2 FQGNSA. V was cut by 1 base and J by 6 bases, with 9 bases left in between. This CDR3 is CASSLGGPDEKLFF. The CDR3 nucleotides read TGTGCCAGCAGCTTAGGGGGGCCAGATGAAAAACTGTTTTTT.

V gene TRBV12-3 or TRBV12-4 combines with J gene TRBJ2-5; TRBD1 aligns across 7 bases. With 6 bases clipped from V and 3 bases from J, the junction kept 4 bases outside the gene matches. The CDR3 sequence is 13 residues long. The CDR3 DNA reads as TGTGCCAGCAGCAACAGGGGCGAAGAGACCCAGTACTTC. This codes for CASSNRGEETQYF.

This chain connects TRBV4-1 to TRBJ1-5; maybe TRBD1 (6 bases). The CDR3 length is 13 residues. In germline, CDR1 is MGHRA, CDR2 YSYEKL. Between the trimmed V and J ends, which lost 1 base and 5 bases, there was a span of 6 bases. CDR3 amino acids: CASSQAGDQPQHF. CDR3 nucleotides: TGCGCCAGCAGCCAAGCAGGGGATCAGCCCCAGCATTTT.

V gene TRBV30 combines with J gene TRBJ1-2, with 8 bases fitting TRBD1. The V and J ends lost 4 bases and 4 bases, in that order; junction bases with no gene match: 5. CDR1 and CDR2 (germline): GTSNPN, SVGIG (reference sequence). The CDR3 is 13 residues long. The CDR3 DNA reads TGTGCCTGGACCAGGGGGCATGGCTATGGCTACACCTTC. Its protein is CAWTRGHGYGYTF.

The chain recombines TRBV6-1 with TRBJ2-1, with D unclear. The V end was cut by 3 bases, the J end by 2 bases, with 5 bases between. The CDR3 sequence is 13 residues long. Germline CDR1 is MNHNS and CDR2 is SASEGT. CDR3 DNA sequence: TGTGCCAGCAGTGACGCAGCCTACAATGAGCAGTTCTTC. It translates to CASSDAAYNEQFF.

This rearrangement joins TRBV7-9 to TRBJ2-3; the D gene is possibly TRBD2 (5 bases). The CDR3 totals 13 residues. Deletions cut 3 bases from V and 4 bases from J, with 8 bases between. Germline V gene sequence: CDR1 SEHNR, CDR2 FQNEAQ (reference sequence). This CDR3 reads CASSLWTSDTQYF. DNA of the CDR3: TGTGCCAGCAGCTTGTGGACTTCAGATACGCAGTATTTT.

The chain links TRBV19 to TRBJ2-4; 11 positions match TRBD2. Germline V gene data show CDR1 as LNHDA and CDR2 as SQIVND (reference sequence). This CDR3 contains 14 residues. V shed 6 bases and J 5 bases; nucleotides not matched to a gene: 3. The chain's CDR3 is CASSAGLAENIQYF. The CDR3 DNA sequence: TGTGCCAGTAGCGCGGGACTAGCGGAAAACATTCAGTACTTC. Drawing the rest from reference TRBV19 and TRBJ2-4, the complete variable domain is DGGITQSPKYLFRKEGQNVTLSCEQNLNHDAMYWYRQDPGQGLRLIYYSQIVNDFQKGDIAEGYSVSREKKESFPLTVTSAQKNPTAFYLCASSAGLAENIQYFGAGTRLSVL.

The chain combines TRBV25-1 with TRBJ1-1; the match to TRBD1 covers 12 bases. This CDR3 has 17 residues. The V and J ends lost 3 bases and 4 bases, in that order; junction bases with no gene match: 9. Germline V gives CDR1 MGHDK, CDR2 SYGVNS. In nucleotides, the CDR3 is TGTGCCAGCAGTGACCCCTCGGGACAGGGGGCGCCCACTGAAGCTTTCTTT. Its protein product is CASSDPSGQGAPTEAFF.

The chain carries TRBV28 and TRBJ2-7; possible D gene TRBD2, 6 bases. The V end was cut by 3 bases, the J end by 11 bases, with 14 bases between. This CDR3 is 12 amino acids long. Germline V gives CDR1 MDHEN, CDR2 SYDVKM. CDR3 loop: CASSFRSGEKYF. Written as DNA, the CDR3 is TGTGCCAGCAGTTTTCGGTCGGGGGAAAAGTACTTC. The whole variable domain, filled in from reference TRBV28 and TRBJ2-7, reads DVKVTQSSRYLVKRTGEKVFLECVQDMDHENMFWYRQDPGLGLRLIYFSYDVKMKEKGDIPEGYSVSREKKERFSLILESASTNQTSMYLCASSFRSGEKYFGPGTRLTVT.

The V gene is TRBV29-1, the J gene TRBJ2-1; D is possibly TRBD1 or TRBD2 (5 bases each). V lost 7 bases to trimming and J lost 0 bases, with 13 bases between them. From germline, CDR1 is SQVTM and CDR2 ANQGSEA. There are 14 residues in the CDR3. DNA of the CDR3: TGCAGCGGGGACGGCTTGAGCTCCTACAATGAGCAGTTCTTC. Protein sequence: CSGDGLSSYNEQFF.